This T cell receptor (beta chain) was recorded in a study of early T cells in non-severe SARS-CoV-2 infection. From the 5' RACE reads, TCRdb called clonotypes with MiXCR, one entry per CDR3 protein. The repertoire holds around 30,000 distinct CDR3 sequences, with 4.5% to 7% as singletons. The ends were cut back, 0 bases at V and 5 bases at J, with 13 bases in the middle. Germline values: CDR1 MNHEY, CDR2 SVGEGT. The CDR3 spans 16 residues. This clonotype was counted many times. The rearrangement links TRBV6-2 or TRBV6-3 to TRBJ2-2; maybe TRBD1 (5 bases). The receptor was derived from an adult who was a healthcare worker with PCR-confirmed SARS-CoV-2 infection or an uninfected control (not recorded which). The sample taken for sequencing was whole blood. CDR3 nucleotide sequence: TGTGCCAGCAGTTACTCTACAGGATTCTCTACCGGGGAGCTGTTTTTT. Translation gives CASSYSTGFSTGELFF.